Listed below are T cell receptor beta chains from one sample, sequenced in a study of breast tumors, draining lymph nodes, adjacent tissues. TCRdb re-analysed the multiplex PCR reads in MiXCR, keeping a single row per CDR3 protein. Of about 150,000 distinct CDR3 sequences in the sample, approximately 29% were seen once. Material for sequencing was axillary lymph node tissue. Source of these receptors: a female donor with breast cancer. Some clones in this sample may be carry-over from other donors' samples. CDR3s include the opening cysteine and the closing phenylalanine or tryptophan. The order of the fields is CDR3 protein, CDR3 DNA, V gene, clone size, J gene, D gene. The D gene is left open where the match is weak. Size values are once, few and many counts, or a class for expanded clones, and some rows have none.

CDR3: CAIRVGSTDTQYF; DNA: TGTGCCATCAGGGTCGGTAGCACAGATACGCAGTATTTT; V: TRBV10-3; size: NA; J: TRBJ2-3; D: NA
CDR3: CAWAATLHNYGYTF; DNA: TGTGCCTGGGCCGCGACTCTTCATAACTATGGCTACACCTTC; V: TRBV30; size: many; J: TRBJ1-2; D: NA
CDR3: CASRQFGNEQFF; DNA: TGTGCCAGCCGACAGTTCGGGAATGAGCAGTTCTTC; V: TRBV28; size: many; J: TRBJ2-1; D: NA
CDR3: CAWRERGRHGDTQYF; DNA: TGTGCCTGGAGGGAGCGGGGGAGACATGGAGATACGCAGTATTTT; V: TRBV30; size: many; J: TRBJ2-3; D: TRBD2
CDR3: CASGPQGMGTGELFF; DNA: TGTGCTAGTGGTCCCCAGGGGATGGGGACCGGGGAGCTGTTTTTT; V: TRBV12-5; size: many; J: TRBJ2-2; D: NA
CDR3: CSAYRQGTVNTEQFF; DNA: TGCAGTGCCTACCGACAGGGTACGGTTAACACTGAGCAGTTCTTC; V: TRBV20-1; size: NA; J: TRBJ2-1; D: TRBD1
CDR3: CASSLGAGPGYGYTIYF; DNA: TGCGCCAGCAGCTTGGGTGCAGGCCCGGGATATGGCTACACCATATATTTT; V: TRBV5-1; size: once; J: TRBJ1-3; D: NA
CDR3: CASSTRQTGELFF; DNA: TGTGCCAGTAGTACACGACAGACCGGGGAGCTGTTTTTT; V: TRBV19; size: many; J: TRBJ2-2; D: NA
CDR3: CASSSAGPTRYNEQFF; DNA: TGTGCCAGCAGCTCAGCGGGGCCCACCCGCTACAATGAGCAGTTCTTC; V: TRBV7-8; size: many; J: TRBJ2-1; D: TRBD2
CDR3: CSASGQGDKQYF; DNA: TGCAGTGCTAGCGGACAGGGGGACAAGCAGTACTTC; V: TRBV20-1; size: once; J: TRBJ2-7; D: TRBD1
CDR3: CASSSRFGEQFF; DNA: TGTGCCAGCTCATCAAGATTCGGTGAGCAGTTCTTC; V: TRBV18; size: many; J: TRBJ2-1; D: NA
CDR3: CASSVRKLLADTQYF; DNA: TGTGCCAGCAGTGTCCGGAAGCTCCTAGCAGATACGCAGTATTTT; V: TRBV25-1; size: NA; J: TRBJ2-3; D: NA
CDR3: CASSLNRVKVGNTLYF; DNA: TGTGCCAGCAGCCTAAACAGGGTAAAGGTTGGAAACACCCTATATTTT; V: TRBV7-2; size: NA; J: TRBJ1-3; D: NA
CDR3: CASSQWRGSGANVLTF; DNA: TGTGCCAGCAGCCAATGGAGGGGTTCTGGGGCCAACGTCCTGACTTTC; V: TRBV3-1; size: many; J: TRBJ2-6; D: NA
CDR3: CASSEVGSSQPQHF; DNA: TGTGCCAGCAGTGAAGTAGGCAGCAGTCAGCCCCAGCATTTT; V: TRBV6-1; size: NA; J: TRBJ1-5; D: NA
CDR3: CASSLAFRLTRSNEQFF; DNA: TGTGCCAGCAGCTTAGCGTTTCGCCTGACGAGGAGCAATGAGCAGTTCTTC; V: TRBV7-6; size: many; J: TRBJ2-1; D: NA
CDR3: CASSEWYGQGNQPQHF; DNA: TGTGCCAGCAGTGAATGGTACGGGCAGGGTAATCAGCCCCAGCATTTT; V: TRBV6-1; size: many; J: TRBJ1-5; D: NA
CDR3: CASSQDERKQETQYF; DNA: TGCGCCAGCAGCCAAGATGAACGGAAACAAGAGACCCAGTACTTC; V: TRBV4-1; size: many; J: TRBJ2-5; D: NA
CDR3: CASRGQGARGSPLHF; DNA: TGTGCCAGCAGGGGACAGGGGGCACGGGGTTCACCCCTCCACTTT; V: TRBV28; size: many; J: TRBJ1-6; D: TRBD1
CDR3: CASSLAGESYGYTF; DNA: TGCGCCAGCAGCTTGGCGGGGGAGAGCTATGGCTACACCTTC; V: TRBV5-1; size: NA; J: TRBJ1-2; D: NA
CDR3: CAIKVGLSSETQYF; DNA: TGTGCCATCAAGGTCGGTCTTTCCTCAGAGACCCAGTACTTC; V: TRBV10-3; size: many; J: TRBJ2-5; D: NA
CDR3: CASRSPAANYGYTF; DNA: TGTGCCAGCCGCAGCCCGGCAGCTAACTATGGCTACACCTTC; V: TRBV6-5; size: many; J: TRBJ1-2; D: NA
CDR3: CASSVGGGGGGETQYF; DNA: TGTGCCAGCAGCGTAGGTGGCGGGGGAGGCGGAGAGACCCAGTACTTC; V: TRBV9; size: many; J: TRBJ2-5; D: TRBD2
CDR3: CASSFGQTYSGANVLTF; DNA: TGCGCCAGCAGCTTTGGACAGACTTACTCTGGGGCCAACGTCCTGACTTTC; V: TRBV5-1; size: NA; J: TRBJ2-6; D: NA
CDR3: CASSPLTVFYGYTF; DNA: TGTGCCAGCAGCCCCTTGACAGTATTCTATGGCTACACCTTC; V: TRBV12-3/TRBV12-4; size: many; J: TRBJ1-2; D: NA
CDR3: CASSLAPGNEKLFF; DNA: TGTGCCAGCAGCTTAGCACCGGGGAATGAAAAACTGTTTTTT; V: TRBV9; size: NA; J: TRBJ1-4; D: NA
CDR3: CASSLGATSGNTIYF; DNA: TGTGCCAGCAGCTTAGGAGCAACTTCTGGAAACACCATATATTTT; V: TRBV7-8; size: many; J: TRBJ1-3; D: NA
CDR3: CASSWGNTEAFF; DNA: TGTGCCAGCAGTTGGGGAAACACTGAAGCTTTCTTT; V: TRBV12-3/TRBV12-4; size: few; J: TRBJ1-1; D: NA
CDR3: CASSSRVGGVSGQETQYF; DNA: TGTGCCAGCAGCTCTAGGGTCGGGGGCGTTTCGGGTCAAGAGACCCAGTACTTC; V: TRBV7-1; size: once; J: TRBJ2-5; D: NA
CDR3: CSAETLTGGTNEQYF; DNA: TGCAGTGCTGAAACCCTTACAGGCGGGACGAACGAGCAGTACTTC; V: TRBV20-1; size: many; J: TRBJ2-7; D: NA
CDR3: CASSRGQGFREKLFF; DNA: TGTGCCAGCAGCCGGGGACAGGGGTTTAGGGAAAAACTGTTTTTT; V: TRBV7-2; size: NA; J: TRBJ1-4; D: TRBD1
CDR3: CASSIQGAGYGYTF; DNA: TGTGCCAGCAGCATACAGGGGGCGGGGTATGGCTACACCTTC; V: TRBV11-2; size: many; J: TRBJ1-2; D: TRBD1
CDR3: CASRPTGGGLAGFTDTQYF; DNA: TGTGCCAGCAGACCCACCGGGGGTGGACTAGCGGGTTTCACAGATACGCAGTATTTT; V: TRBV2; size: many; J: TRBJ2-3; D: TRBD2
CDR3: CASSVLPDSGNTIYF; DNA: TGTGCCAGCAGTGTGTTGCCCGATTCTGGAAACACCATATATTTT; V: TRBV2; size: many; J: TRBJ1-3; D: NA
CDR3: CASSLAAGGPDTQYF; DNA: TGTGCCAGCAGTTTAGCGGCGGGGGGGCCTGATACGCAGTATTTT; V: TRBV12-3/TRBV12-4; size: many; J: TRBJ2-3; D: TRBD2
CDR3: CASSLLVLAGGTDTQYF; DNA: TGTGCCAGCAGCTTATTAGTACTAGCGGGAGGCACAGATACGCAGTATTTT; V: TRBV7-2; size: NA; J: TRBJ2-3; D: TRBD2
CDR3: CASSEVGTAMTGELFF; DNA: TGTGCCAGCAGCGAGGTAGGGACGGCTATGACCGGGGAGCTGTTTTTT; V: TRBV7-9; size: many; J: TRBJ2-2; D: NA
CDR3: CASSFYGGRQKETQYF; DNA: TGTGCCAGCAGCTTTTATGGGGGACGCCAAAAAGAGACCCAGTACTTC; V: TRBV7-9; size: many; J: TRBJ2-5; D: NA
CDR3: CSAEKVDRVEVAFF; DNA: TGCAGTGCTGAGAAGGTAGACAGGGTGGAGGTAGCTTTCTTT; V: TRBV20-1; size: NA; J: TRBJ1-1; D: TRBD1
CDR3: CAPSDSQPSRYNSPLHF; DNA: TGTGCCCCCAGTGATTCCCAACCGTCCCGATATAATTCACCCCTCCACTTT; V: TRBV24-1; size: NA; J: TRBJ1-6; D: NA
CDR3: CASSEALRTLSGYTF; DNA: TGTGCCAGCAGTGAAGCGCTTCGGACTCTCTCTGGCTACACCTTC; V: TRBV2; size: many; J: TRBJ1-2; D: NA
CDR3: CASSIWDRVDNEQYF; DNA: TGTGCCAGTAGTATTTGGGACAGGGTGGACAATGAGCAGTATTTT; V: TRBV19; size: NA; J: TRBJ2-3; D: TRBD1
CDR3: CASRMTGTGAELMPYNEQFF; DNA: TGTGCCAGCAGAATGACCGGGACAGGGGCGGAGCTCATGCCCTACAATGAGCAGTTCTTC; V: TRBV7-8; size: many; J: TRBJ2-1; D: TRBD1
CDR3: CASSAVAGNGETQYF; DNA: TGTGCCAGCAGCGCAGTAGCGGGGAATGGGGAGACCCAGTACTTC; V: TRBV9; size: many; J: TRBJ2-5; D: TRBD2
CDR3: CASSGGTSGGEKLFF; DNA: TGTGCCAGCAGTGGAGGGACTAGCGGGGGTGAAAAACTGTTTTTT; V: TRBV12-3/TRBV12-4; size: NA; J: TRBJ1-4; D: NA
CDR3: CATSRDSTDTQYF; DNA: TGTGCCACCAGCCGGGACAGCACAGATACGCAGTATTTT; V: TRBV24-1; size: NA; J: TRBJ2-3; D: NA
CDR3: CSAWGGPRSTDTQYF; DNA: TGCAGTGCTTGGGGGGGGCCAAGAAGCACAGATACGCAGTATTTT; V: TRBV20-1; size: many; J: TRBJ2-3; D: NA
CDR3: CASSPIDSTWGTEAFF; DNA: TGTGCCAGCAGCCCCATTGACTCGACCTGGGGCACTGAAGCTTTCTTT; V: TRBV5-4; size: NA; J: TRBJ1-1; D: NA
CDR3: CASSLGWQSVGQYF; DNA: TGTGCCAGCAGCTTAGGGTGGCAGTCCGTCGGGCAGTACTTC; V: TRBV11-1; size: many; J: TRBJ2-7; D: NA
CDR3: CASSLVGSGLAGNEQFF; DNA: TGCGCCAGCAGCTTGGTTGGGAGTGGACTAGCGGGCAATGAGCAGTTCTTC; V: TRBV5-1; size: many; J: TRBJ2-1; D: TRBD2
CDR3: CASSFGHGRTGYEQYF; DNA: TGCGCCAGCAGCTTCGGTCACGGACGGACGGGATACGAGCAGTACTTC; V: TRBV5-1; size: NA; J: TRBJ2-7; D: NA
CDR3: CARRPSGGYLFNQPQHF; DNA: TGTGCCCGAAGGCCGTCAGGGGGCTACCTTTTCAATCAGCCCCAGCATTTT; V: TRBV24-1; size: many; J: TRBJ1-5; D: TRBD1
CDR3: CSARDTDGEETQYF; DNA: TGCAGTGCTAGGGACACGGACGGGGAAGAGACCCAGTACTTC; V: TRBV20-1; size: NA; J: TRBJ2-5; D: NA
CDR3: CATSRDLNYGYTF; DNA: TGTGCCACCAGCAGAGACCTAAACTATGGCTACACCTTC; V: TRBV15; size: many; J: TRBJ1-2; D: NA
CDR3: CASSLKGRSTDTQYF; DNA: TGTGCCAGCAGCTTAAAGGGACGGAGCACAGATACGCAGTATTTT; V: TRBV7-9; size: many; J: TRBJ2-3; D: NA
CDR3: CAGSREGYEQYF; DNA: TGTGCCGGCAGCCGGGAGGGGTACGAGCAGTACTTC; V: TRBV6-6; size: NA; J: TRBJ2-7; D: TRBD2
CDR3: CASSISGGSTDTQYF; DNA: TGTGCCAGTAGTATCTCAGGGGGGAGCACAGATACGCAGTATTTT; V: TRBV19; size: many; J: TRBJ2-3; D: NA